These 24 T cell receptor beta chains came from one sample sequenced in a study of identifying expanded T cells in peripheral blood. Some clones are missing from TCRdb's copy, which holds only in-frame ones; the method was immunoSEQ multiplex PCR. The data contain about 78,000 clones, approximately 84% of them singletons. Source material: blood. The receptors were gathered from a person aged 18 to 75 in good health.

This chain connects TRBV10-2 to TRBJ1-4, with 7 bases identical to TRBD1. After removal of 6 bases from V and 8 bases from J, the junction contained 9 bases not matched to a gene. The germline CDR1 and CDR2 sequences are WSHSY and SAAADI. This CDR3 region has 14 residues. The CDR3 bases are TGCGCCAGCAGCCCAACAGGGGTGAGCGAAAAACTGTTTTTT. Amino acid sequence: CASSPTGVSEKLFF.

This clone has a handful of counts. V gene TRBV2 combines with J gene TRBJ1-2; 9 bases are a match to TRBD1. CDR1 is SNHLY and CDR2 is FYNNEI in the germline V gene. This CDR3 is built from 13 residues. V shed 4 bases and J 7 bases; nucleotides not matched to a gene: 4. As DNA, the CDR3 is TGTGCCAGCAGTGGGACAGGGGTTATTGGCTACACCTTC. Translation: CASSGTGVIGYTF.

This clone appeared once. The chain employs TRBV28 and TRBJ2-1; 7 positions agree with TRBD1. From germline, CDR1 is MDHEN and CDR2 SYDVKM. Unmatched junction bases numbered 12, after V lost 4 bases and J lost 6 bases. The CDR3 extends over 16 amino acids. The CDR3 region has the DNA TGTGCCAGCAGTTCTTTCGGACAGGATGGGTCCAATGAGCAGTTCTTC. Translation: CASSSFGQDGSNEQFF. The full variable domain, rest sourced from reference TRBV28 and TRBJ2-1, is DVKVTQSSRYLVKRTGEKVFLECVQDMDHENMFWYRQDPGLGLRLIYFSYDVKMKEKGDIPEGYSVSREKKERFSLILESASTNQTSMYLCASSSFGQDGSNEQFFGPGTRLTVL.

The gene calls are TRBV11-2 and TRBJ2-2; possibly TRBD2 for D (5 bases). Germline CDR1 SGHAT, CDR2 FQNNGV. The CDR3 has 16 amino acids. Trimming pared 0 bases from V and 6 bases from J, leaving 14 bases between. The CDR3 nucleotides read TGTGCCAGCAGCTTAGAGGTTTCCCGGGAACCCGGGGAGCTGTTTTTT. This gives the protein CASSLEVSREPGELFF.

The V and J genes are TRBV29-1 and TRBJ2-3; possible D gene TRBD1, 6 bases. The V gene lost 4 bases and the J gene lost 8 bases, with 13 bases spanning the gap. CDR1 and CDR2 from the germline V gene are SQVTM and ANQGSEA. The CDR3 spans 12 residues. This CDR3 is CSVGQVGGTQYF. The CDR3, as DNA: TGCAGCGTTGGACAGGTAGGGGGTACGCAGTATTTT.

This clone came up a few times. V gene TRBV15 combines with J gene TRBJ2-1; 9 bases match TRBD2. Unmatched junction bases numbered 6, after V lost 0 bases and J lost 9 bases. The germline V gene has CDR1 LNHNV and CDR2 YYDKDF (reference sequence). This CDR3 has 15 amino acids. The DNA for the CDR3 is TGTGCCACCAGCAGAGATGGGGCGGGAGGGGGTGAGCAGTTCTTC. Its protein is CATSRDGAGGGEQFF.

This chain connects TRBV5-4 to TRBJ1-1; 7 bases align to TRBD1. Germline-derived CDR1 and CDR2 are SGHNT and YYREEE (reference sequence). J lost 3 bases, V lost 1 base, and 9 bases had no gene match. The CDR3 loop spans 16 amino acids. The CDR3 region is CASSLMTGRGYTEAFF. DNA for the CDR3: TGTGCCAGCAGCTTGATGACAGGGCGAGGATACACTGAAGCTTTCTTT.

V is TRBV5-6 and J is TRBJ2-3; 8 positions match TRBD1. The CDR3 loop spans 16 amino acids. V gave up 1 base and J gave up 4 bases; unmatched junction bases: 8. The germline V gene has CDR1 SGHDT and CDR2 YYEEEE. CDR3 protein: CASSLTGQGIPDTQYF. The CDR3 region has the DNA TGTGCCAGCAGCTTGACCGGACAGGGTATTCCAGATACGCAGTATTTT.

This clone was detected only once. This chain links TRBV28 with TRBJ1-2; D remains ambiguous. Germline values: CDR1 MDHEN, CDR2 SYDVKM. The CDR3 covers 16 residues. V was clipped by 8 bases and J by 8 bases, with 27 bases between them. The CDR3 nucleotides are TGTGCCAGCGCTTTGAGAGGAGGCCAAGGTCTTAGGGGCTACACCTTC. Translation gives CASALRGGQGLRGYTF.

The V gene is TRBV18, the J gene TRBJ2-7; TRBD2 aligns across 11 bases. The CDR3 runs to 16 residues. Germline trimming cut 3 bases from V and 0 bases from J; bases unmatched to any gene: 4. The germline CDR1 and CDR2 sequences are KGHSH and LQKENI. The CDR3 region is CASSPILAGDSYEQYF. The CDR3 DNA sequence: TGTGCCAGCTCACCCATACTAGCGGGAGACTCCTACGAGCAGTACTTC.

The chain recombines TRBV18 with TRBJ2-1; the match to TRBD1 covers 7 bases. The CDR3 sequence is 15 residues long. Trimming cost V 2 bases and J 6 bases; bases outside gene matches: 7. Germline V gene sequence: CDR1 KGHSH, CDR2 LQKENI. CDR3 coding DNA: TGTGCCAGCTCACCAGCCATACAGGGGTCCAATGAGCAGTTCTTC. Translation: CASSPAIQGSNEQFF.

The sample holds a few counts of this clone. The chain is built from TRBV7-2 and TRBJ1-6, with D possibly being TRBD1 (5 bases). Germline CDR1 reads SGHTA; CDR2 reads FQGNSA. Trimming cost V 1 base and J 8 bases, with 12 bases left between them. The CDR3 totals 15 residues. The CDR3 sequence: CASSLESGFDSPLHF. DNA for the CDR3: TGTGCCAGCAGCTTAGAGTCAGGGTTTGATTCACCCCTCCACTTT.

This chain links TRBV5-6 with TRBJ1-4; 8 bases fit TRBD1. The CDR3 extends over 16 amino acids. Germline V gene sequence: CDR1 SGHDT, CDR2 YYEEEE. Trimming took 0 bases from V and 1 from J; bases not matched to a gene: 2. CDR3 protein: CASSLGTGRTNEKLFF. In nucleotides, the CDR3 is TGTGCCAGCAGCTTGGGGACAGGGAGAACTAATGAAAAACTGTTTTTT. Together with reference TRBV5-6 and TRBJ1-4, the CDR3 gives the full variable domain: DAGVTQSPTHLIKTRGQQVTLRCSPKSGHDTVSWYQQALGQGPQFIFQYYEEEERQRGNFPDRFSGHQFPNYSSELNVNALLLGDSALYLCASSLGTGRTNEKLFFGSGTQLSVL.

The V call is TRBV28, the J call TRBJ2-7, with D unresolved. CDR1 is MDHEN and CDR2 is SYDVKM in the germline V gene. V lost 6 bases and J 7 bases, leaving 13 bases between the germline ends. This CDR3 spans 12 amino acids. The chain's CDR3 is CASSPDDREQYF. CDR3 nucleotide sequence: TGTGCCAGCAGCCCCGACGACCGGGAGCAGTACTTC.

The chain carries TRBV5-1 and TRBJ1-1, with D possibly TRBD1 on 6 matching bases. Germline assignment: CDR1 SGHRS and CDR2 YFSETQ. The V end lost 4 bases, the J end lost 1 base, and 11 bases lay between the germline ends. The length of the CDR3 is 14 residues. CDR3 in amino acids: CASSQGHRNTEAFF. CDR3 DNA: TGCGCCAGCAGCCAGGGACACAGGAACACTGAAGCTTTCTTT.

This clone was seen only once. The chain has TRBV7-2 and TRBJ1-4, with 7 bases identical to TRBD1. Germline V gene data show CDR1 as SGHTA and CDR2 as FQGNSA. This CDR3 comprises 14 residues. V gave up 5 bases and J gave up 7 bases; unmatched junction bases: 7. In DNA, the CDR3 is TGTGCCAGCAGCGTTACAGGGGCGGGTGAAAAACTGTTTTTT. Translating it yields CASSVTGAGEKLFF.

J is TRBJ2-1 and V is TRBV4-3, with D unresolved. The V and J ends lost 0 bases and 7 bases respectively, with 7 bases between them. CDR3 length: 13 amino acids. Germline CDR1 LGHNA, CDR2 YSLEER. The CDR3, as DNA: TGCGCCAGCAGCCAAGATCGAGAGAATGAGCAGTTCTTC. It encodes CASSQDRENEQFF.

The rearrangement uses TRBV6-5 and TRBJ2-1, with TRBD1 matching over 9 bases. There are 16 residues in the CDR3. CDR1 is MNHEY and CDR2 is SVGAGI in the germline V gene. Losses at the gene ends were 4 bases for V and 5 bases for J; bases not matched to a gene: 9. CDR3 bases: TGTGCCAGCAGTTCCCTAGGACAGGGGACTAACAATGAGCAGTTCTTC. Protein sequence: CASSSLGQGTNNEQFF.

This chain connects TRBV12-5 to TRBJ2-3; TRBD2 matches 9 bases. With 0 bases clipped from V and 0 bases from J, the junction kept 4 bases outside the gene matches. Germline V gene lookup returns CDR1 LGHNT and CDR2 FRNRAP. The CDR3 is 17 amino acids. Written as DNA, the CDR3 is TGTGCTAGTGGTTTGGTAACTAGCGGGTCGAGCACAGATACGCAGTATTTT. This gives the protein CASGLVTSGSSTDTQYF.

This clone was found once. This chain links TRBV5-4 with TRBJ2-5; D possibly corresponds to TRBD1 (6 bases). The CDR3 has 14 amino acids. V was clipped by 0 bases and J by 5 bases, with 11 bases between them. The germline V gene has CDR1 SGHNT and CDR2 YYREEE (reference sequence). CDR3 region: CASSLVDRPETQYF. The CDR3 coding sequence is TGTGCCAGCAGCTTGGTCGACAGGCCCGAGACCCAGTACTTC.

The V gene is TRBV30, the J gene TRBJ2-5, with 7 bases identical to TRBD2. From germline, CDR1 is GTSNPN and CDR2 SVGIG (reference sequence). The CDR3 consists of 14 residues. Trimming at V came to 1 base and at J to 5 bases, leaving 7 bases not matched to a gene. CDR3 sequence: CAWSALSGMETQYF. DNA of the CDR3: TGTGCCTGGAGTGCACTGAGCGGGATGGAGACCCAGTACTTC.

The chain couples TRBV28 to TRBJ2-1, with 11 bases that match TRBD2. Unmatched junction bases numbered 3, after V lost 1 base and J lost 7 bases. The CDR3 extends over 15 amino acids. Per the germline V gene, CDR1 is MDHEN and CDR2 is SYDVKM. This CDR3 is CASSLLAGGWNEQFF. In nucleotides, the CDR3 is TGTGCCAGCAGTTTATTAGCGGGAGGGTGGAATGAGCAGTTCTTC.

This chain uses TRBV27 with TRBJ1-5; the match to TRBD1 covers 7 bases. Germline V CDR1 and CDR2: MNHEY, SMNVEV (reference sequence). Trimming cost V 2 bases and J 5 bases; bases outside gene matches: 3. CDR3 length: 14 amino acids. The CDR3: CASSLAGGDQPQHF. The CDR3 bases are TGTGCCAGCAGTTTAGCAGGGGGAGATCAGCCCCAGCATTTT.

The chain links TRBV28 to TRBJ2-2, with D unresolved. The CDR3 runs to 15 residues. V lost 2 bases to trimming and J lost 1 base, with 8 bases between them. The germline CDR1 and CDR2 sequences are MDHEN and SYDVKM. The CDR3 bases are TGTGCCAGCAGTTTAATCGGCGAGAACACCGGGGAGCTGTTTTTT. Amino acids: CASSLIGENTGELFF.